This T cell receptor (beta chain) appears in the sequencing data of a study of blood T cell repertoires in COVID-19. V was clipped by 4 bases and J by 9 bases; unmatched bases: 15. This CDR3 is 16 amino acids long. CDR1 is SGDLS, CDR2 YYNGEE, per germline. Original analysis: Counts of nucleated cells, estimated from reference gene primer amplification, were obtained. Measured with immunoSEQ multiplex PCR; TCRdb has only the in-frame clones, and not every one. Clone size and V and J calls were adopted from that table, with D and trimming inferred from the DNA. The sample has 200,000 to 300,000 clones; roughly 80% are singletons.

Sequencing used peripheral blood. This sequence was found in a man between 60 and 75 years old with acute or convalescent COVID-19. This sequence joins TRBV9 and TRBJ2-1; 8 positions match TRBD2. The CDR3 DNA follows: TGTGCCAGCAGCCTGGATCCCGGGAGGGCAACGGCTGAGCAGTTCTTC. Protein: CASSLDPGRATAEQFF.